Shown below are 4 T cell receptor beta chains from a single sample sequenced in a study of blood T cell repertoires in COVID-19. The data were produced by immunoSEQ multiplex PCR, yet TCRdb's version contains in-frame clones alone and is incomplete. The table lists about 100,000 clones, approximately 80% of them singletons. The sample taken for sequencing was peripheral blood. The receptors were gathered from a human donor in a cohort sampled during active COVID-19.

This rearrangement joins TRBV2 to TRBJ2-7; D gene unclear. Trimming pared 5 bases from V and 9 bases from J, leaving 14 bases between. CDR3 length equals 12 residues. Germline lookup yields CDR1 SNHLY and CDR2 FYNNEI. The CDR3 is CASSPDTAGQYF. Here the CDR3 DNA reads TGTGCCAGCAGTCCCGACACGGCCGGGCAGTACTTC.

The chain employs TRBV24-1 and TRBJ2-6, with 8 nucleotides matching TRBD1. CDR1 and CDR2 (germline): KGHDR, SFDVKD. V trimming: 4 bases; J trimming: 4 bases; junction bases outside the gene matches: 5. The CDR3 runs to 16 residues. In DNA form, the CDR3 reads TGTGCCACCAGTGAGCCGACAGGGGCAGGGGCCAACGTCCTGACTTTC. This encodes CATSEPTGAGANVLTF.

The gene calls are TRBV5-8 and TRBJ1-4; the D is unclear. Per germline, CDR1 SGHTS and CDR2 YDEGEE. V lost 5 bases, J lost 7 bases, and 12 bases lay in between. CDR3 length: 13 residues. Written as DNA, the CDR3 is TGTGCCAGCAGGCCGGGGAGAGGTGAAAAACTGTTTTTT. It translates to CASRPGRGEKLFF.

The chain is built from TRBV2 and TRBJ1-4; D perhaps matches TRBD1 (5 bases). Trimming cost V 6 bases and J 8 bases, with 10 bases left between them. Germline-derived CDR1 and CDR2 are SNHLY and FYNNEI. CDR3 length: 12 amino acids. The CDR3 loop is CASRPDREKLFF. The CDR3 nucleotides are TGTGCCAGCAGGCCCGACAGAGAAAAACTGTTTTTT.